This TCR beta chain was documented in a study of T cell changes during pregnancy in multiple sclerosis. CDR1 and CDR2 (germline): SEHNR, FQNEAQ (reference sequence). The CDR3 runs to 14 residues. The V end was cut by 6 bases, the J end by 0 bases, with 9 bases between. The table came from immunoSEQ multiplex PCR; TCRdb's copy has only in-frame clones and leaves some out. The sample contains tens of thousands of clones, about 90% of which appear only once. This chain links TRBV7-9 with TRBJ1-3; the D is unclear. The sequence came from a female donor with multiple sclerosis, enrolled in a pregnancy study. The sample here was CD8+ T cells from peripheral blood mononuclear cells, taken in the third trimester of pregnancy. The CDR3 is CASRSYDSGNTIYF. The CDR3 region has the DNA TGTGCCAGCAGGTCCTATGACTCTGGAAACACCATATATTTT.